The rows below give T cell receptor beta chains drawn from one sample of a study of T cells in Graves' hyperthyroidism and ophthalmopathy. In TCRdb, the multiplex PCR reads were re-called with MiXCR into one record per CDR3 protein. The profile covers more than 350,000 distinct CDR3 sequences, with roughly 14% appearing a single time and around a fifth taken by the ten largest. The sequencing input was blood. These receptors were collected from a woman in her twenties or thirties with Graves' ophthalmopathy. The CDR3 runs from the conserved cysteine through the conserved F or W. The D gene is left open where the match is weak. Clone size is given for some rows only: seen once, a few or many times, or a class if the clone is expanded.

d_call: -; clone_size: few; v_call: TRBV7-9; cdr3_length: 16; j_call: TRBJ1-6; cdr3_aa: CASSPPGGSYNSPLHF; cdr3_nt: TGTGCCAGCAGCCCCCCGGGAGGGAGCTATAATTCACCCCTCCACTTT
d_call: -; clone_size: -; v_call: TRBV6-2/TRBV6-3; cdr3_length: 15; j_call: TRBJ2-1; cdr3_aa: CASKQQARGTNEQFF; cdr3_nt: TGTGCCAGCAAACAACAGGCGAGGGGTACAAATGAGCAGTTCTTC
d_call: -; clone_size: many; v_call: TRBV30; cdr3_length: 14; j_call: TRBJ2-7; cdr3_aa: CAWSVGRYAYEQYF; cdr3_nt: TGTGCCTGGAGTGTGGGCAGATATGCCTACGAGCAGTACTTC
d_call: TRBD2; clone_size: many; v_call: TRBV6-1; cdr3_length: 14; j_call: TRBJ2-3; cdr3_aa: CASGTSGGTDTQYF; cdr3_nt: TGTGCCAGCGGGACTAGCGGGGGCACAGATACGCAGTATTTT
d_call: -; clone_size: few; v_call: TRBV19; cdr3_length: 13; j_call: TRBJ1-4; cdr3_aa: CASNRAPGEKLFF; cdr3_nt: TGTGCCAGTAATCGGGCGCCGGGGGAAAAACTGTTTTTT
d_call: TRBD2; clone_size: many; v_call: TRBV20-1; cdr3_length: 17; j_call: TRBJ2-1; cdr3_aa: CSARGGRLAGPGREQFF; cdr3_nt: TGCAGTGCTAGAGGGGGGAGACTAGCGGGCCCAGGGCGTGAGCAGTTCTTC
d_call: -; clone_size: many; v_call: TRBV2; cdr3_length: 13; j_call: TRBJ1-5; cdr3_aa: CASNQGFGQPQHF; cdr3_nt: TGTGCCAGCAACCAGGGTTTTGGGCAGCCCCAGCATTTT
d_call: TRBD1; clone_size: many; v_call: TRBV20-1; cdr3_length: 16; j_call: TRBJ1-5; cdr3_aa: CSARVPRRGQNQPQHF; cdr3_nt: TGCAGTGCTAGAGTCCCCCGCAGGGGGCAAAATCAGCCCCAGCATTTT
d_call: -; clone_size: few; v_call: TRBV5-6; cdr3_length: 15; j_call: TRBJ1-5; cdr3_aa: CASSPWGHSNQPQHF; cdr3_nt: TGTGCCAGCAGCCCATGGGGCCATAGCAATCAGCCCCAGCATTTT
d_call: -; clone_size: many; v_call: TRBV5-1; cdr3_length: 13; j_call: TRBJ2-1; cdr3_aa: CASSSGQYNEQFF; cdr3_nt: TGCGCCAGCAGCTCCGGACAGTACAATGAGCAGTTCTTC
d_call: TRBD1; clone_size: many; v_call: TRBV10-3; cdr3_length: 15; j_call: TRBJ2-2; cdr3_aa: CAISGTGLDTGELFF; cdr3_nt: TGTGCCATCAGTGGGACAGGCCTCGACACCGGGGAGCTGTTTTTT
d_call: TRBD2; clone_size: many; v_call: TRBV3-1; cdr3_length: 16; j_call: TRBJ2-7; cdr3_aa: CASSQEFGRFGYEQYF; cdr3_nt: TGTGCCAGCAGCCAAGAATTCGGGAGGTTCGGCTACGAGCAGTACTTC
d_call: -; clone_size: many; v_call: TRBV6-1; cdr3_length: 15; j_call: TRBJ1-1; cdr3_aa: CASSEGEAGYTEAFF; cdr3_nt: TGTGCCAGCAGTGAAGGGGAGGCGGGGTACACTGAAGCTTTCTTT
d_call: -; clone_size: many; v_call: TRBV27; cdr3_length: 17; j_call: TRBJ1-6; cdr3_aa: CASSFRAGEPGNSPLHF; cdr3_nt: TGTGCCAGCAGTTTCCGGGCGGGGGAGCCCGGTAATTCACCCCTCCACTTT
d_call: -; clone_size: few; v_call: TRBV10-3; cdr3_length: 13; j_call: TRBJ2-2; cdr3_aa: CAISDPRAGELFF; cdr3_nt: TGTGCCATCAGTGACCCGAGGGCCGGGGAGCTGTTTTTT
d_call: TRBD1; clone_size: many; v_call: TRBV29-1; cdr3_length: 13; j_call: TRBJ1-1; cdr3_aa: CSVPDRGYTEAFF; cdr3_nt: TGCAGCGTTCCCGACAGGGGGTACACTGAAGCTTTCTTT
d_call: -; clone_size: many; v_call: TRBV20-1; cdr3_length: 15; j_call: TRBJ1-5; cdr3_aa: CSARDKPGRNQPQHF; cdr3_nt: TGCAGTGCTAGAGATAAACCCGGTCGCAATCAGCCCCAGCATTTT
d_call: TRBD2; clone_size: few; v_call: TRBV11-2; cdr3_length: 17; j_call: TRBJ2-1; cdr3_aa: CASSSAAAGGSYNEQFF; cdr3_nt: TGTGCCAGCAGCTCCGCCGCCGCGGGAGGCTCCTACAATGAGCAGTTCTTC
d_call: -; clone_size: few; v_call: TRBV2; cdr3_length: 12; j_call: TRBJ1-2; cdr3_aa: CASSGGFRGYTF; cdr3_nt: TGTGCCAGCAGTGGGGGGTTTCGGGGCTACACCTTC
d_call: -; clone_size: many; v_call: TRBV20-1; cdr3_length: 13; j_call: TRBJ2-4; cdr3_aa: CSAHKTGMNIQYF; cdr3_nt: TGCAGTGCGCATAAAACAGGGATGAACATTCAGTACTTC
d_call: TRBD1; clone_size: many; v_call: TRBV6-1; cdr3_length: 19; j_call: TRBJ2-3; cdr3_aa: CASSVVGLGTGGGTDTQYF; cdr3_nt: TGTGCCAGCAGTGTGGTAGGACTAGGGACAGGGGGTGGCACAGATACGCAGTATTTT
d_call: -; clone_size: many; v_call: TRBV11-1; cdr3_length: 13; j_call: TRBJ2-5; cdr3_aa: CASSAGQQETQYF; cdr3_nt: TGTGCCAGCAGCGCCGGACAGCAAGAGACCCAGTACTTC
d_call: TRBD2; clone_size: many; v_call: TRBV5-5; cdr3_length: 16; j_call: TRBJ2-5; cdr3_aa: CASSMIAGGLQETQYF; cdr3_nt: TGTGCCAGCAGCATGATAGCGGGGGGGCTCCAAGAGACCCAGTACTTC
d_call: -; clone_size: many; v_call: TRBV14; cdr3_length: 18; j_call: TRBJ1-1; cdr3_aa: CASSQNTTKGQRGQEAFF; cdr3_nt: TGTGCCAGCAGCCAGAACACCACCAAAGGACAGAGAGGACAGGAAGCTTTCTTT
d_call: -; clone_size: many; v_call: TRBV20-1; cdr3_length: 15; j_call: TRBJ2-3; cdr3_aa: CSAYLGGGAADTQYF; cdr3_nt: TGCAGTGCCTACCTCGGTGGGGGGGCTGCCGATACGCAGTATTTT
d_call: -; clone_size: many; v_call: TRBV2; cdr3_length: 12; j_call: TRBJ2-3; cdr3_aa: CASSPHTDTQYF; cdr3_nt: TGTGCCAGCAGTCCACACACAGATACGCAGTATTTT
d_call: -; clone_size: few; v_call: TRBV27; cdr3_length: 12; j_call: TRBJ1-2; cdr3_aa: CASRGTTKGYTF; cdr3_nt: TGTGCCAGCAGGGGGACAACCAAAGGCTACACCTTC
d_call: -; clone_size: many; v_call: TRBV20-1; cdr3_length: 15; j_call: TRBJ1-1; cdr3_aa: CSARRPGQLDTEAFF; cdr3_nt: TGCAGTGCTAGAAGACCAGGACAGTTGGACACTGAAGCTTTCTTT
d_call: TRBD1; clone_size: many; v_call: TRBV2; cdr3_length: 15; j_call: TRBJ1-1; cdr3_aa: CASSARQGAGTEAFF; cdr3_nt: TGTGCCAGCAGTGCCCGACAGGGGGCGGGGACTGAAGCTTTCTTT
d_call: TRBD1; clone_size: many; v_call: TRBV28; cdr3_length: 17; j_call: TRBJ1-1; cdr3_aa: CASSFPDRMLAGTEAFF; cdr3_nt: TGTGCCAGCAGTTTCCCGGACAGGATGTTAGCCGGCACTGAAGCTTTCTTT
d_call: TRBD2; clone_size: -; v_call: TRBV5-1; cdr3_length: 15; j_call: TRBJ2-2; cdr3_aa: CASSPGGRATGELFF; cdr3_nt: TGCGCCAGCAGCCCTGGCGGGAGGGCCACCGGGGAGCTGTTTTTT
d_call: TRBD1; clone_size: many; v_call: TRBV12-3/TRBV12-4; cdr3_length: 16; j_call: TRBJ2-2; cdr3_aa: CASSHPAGQGTGELFF; cdr3_nt: TGTGCCAGCAGCCACCCGGCGGGACAGGGGACCGGGGAGCTGTTTTTT
d_call: -; clone_size: once; v_call: TRBV4-1; cdr3_length: 14; j_call: TRBJ1-1; cdr3_aa: CASGQDHWGTEAFF; cdr3_nt: TGCGCCAGCGGCCAAGATCATTGGGGAACTGAAGCTTTCTTT
d_call: -; clone_size: many; v_call: TRBV4-1; cdr3_length: 17; j_call: TRBJ2-5; cdr3_aa: CASSQVAGGNLRETQYF; cdr3_nt: TGCGCCAGCAGCCAAGTCGCAGGGGGGAATCTCCGAGAGACCCAGTACTTC
d_call: -; clone_size: -; v_call: TRBV7-8; cdr3_length: 14; j_call: TRBJ1-3; cdr3_aa: CASSPTATVNTIYF; cdr3_nt: TGTGCCAGCAGCCCCACGGCGACGGTAAACACCATATATTTT
d_call: -; clone_size: few; v_call: TRBV20-1; cdr3_length: 12; j_call: TRBJ1-6; cdr3_aa: CSASSRGSPLHF; cdr3_nt: TGCAGTGCTAGTAGTAGGGGTTCACCCCTCCACTTT
d_call: -; clone_size: many; v_call: TRBV28; cdr3_length: 13; j_call: TRBJ1-2; cdr3_aa: CASGRGRNYGYTF; cdr3_nt: TGTGCCAGCGGAAGGGGAAGGAACTATGGCTACACCTTC
d_call: -; clone_size: -; v_call: TRBV4-1; cdr3_length: 15; j_call: TRBJ2-3; cdr3_aa: CASSQEYQSTDTQYF; cdr3_nt: TGCGCCAGCAGCCAGGAGTACCAAAGCACAGATACGCAGTATTTT
d_call: -; clone_size: many; v_call: TRBV12-3/TRBV12-4; cdr3_length: 14; j_call: TRBJ2-7; cdr3_aa: CASSPGRSTYEQYF; cdr3_nt: TGTGCCAGCAGTCCGGGACGGTCTACCTACGAGCAGTACTTC
d_call: TRBD1; clone_size: many; v_call: TRBV20-1; cdr3_length: 14; j_call: TRBJ1-4; cdr3_aa: CSAKGTGPNEKLFF; cdr3_nt: TGCAGTGCTAAGGGGACAGGGCCAAATGAAAAACTGTTTTTT
d_call: -; clone_size: many; v_call: TRBV5-8; cdr3_length: 11; j_call: TRBJ2-7; cdr3_aa: CASSIRYEQYF; cdr3_nt: TGTGCCAGCAGCATACGCTACGAGCAGTACTTC
d_call: TRBD1; clone_size: many; v_call: TRBV30; cdr3_length: 12; j_call: TRBJ1-6; cdr3_aa: CAWIQGISPLHF; cdr3_nt: TGTGCCTGGATACAGGGGATTTCACCCCTCCACTTT
d_call: TRBD2; clone_size: many; v_call: TRBV28; cdr3_length: 14; j_call: TRBJ2-7; cdr3_aa: CAISRAGGPYEQYF; cdr3_nt: TGTGCCATCAGTCGGGCGGGGGGCCCCTACGAGCAGTACTTC
d_call: -; clone_size: many; v_call: TRBV3-1; cdr3_length: 10; j_call: TRBJ2-7; cdr3_aa: CASGLYEQYF; cdr3_nt: TGTGCCAGCGGGCTCTACGAGCAGTACTTC
d_call: TRBD1; clone_size: many; v_call: TRBV28; cdr3_length: 14; j_call: TRBJ1-2; cdr3_aa: CASKSWDSNYGYTF; cdr3_nt: TGTGCCAGCAAGTCGTGGGACAGCAACTATGGCTACACCTTC
d_call: -; clone_size: many; v_call: TRBV7-2; cdr3_length: 14; j_call: TRBJ2-7; cdr3_aa: CASSYVKGSYEQYF; cdr3_nt: TGTGCCAGCAGCTACGTAAAGGGCTCCTACGAGCAGTACTTC
d_call: -; clone_size: many; v_call: TRBV20-1; cdr3_length: 13; j_call: TRBJ1-2; cdr3_aa: CSAPLPQNYGYTF; cdr3_nt: TGCAGTGCCCCCCTCCCCCAGAACTATGGCTACACCTTC
d_call: -; clone_size: -; v_call: TRBV2; cdr3_length: 13; j_call: TRBJ1-1; cdr3_aa: CASSKQVDTEAFF; cdr3_nt: TGTGCCAGCAGTAAACAGGTGGACACTGAAGCTTTCTTT
d_call: TRBD2; clone_size: many; v_call: TRBV13; cdr3_length: 21; j_call: TRBJ2-2; cdr3_aa: CASSLRRFGLAGRPDTGELFF; cdr3_nt: TGTGCCAGCAGCTTACGAAGATTCGGACTAGCGGGGCGCCCGGACACCGGGGAGCTGTTTTTT